The clone carrying this T cell receptor beta chain was seen at least ten times. Only healthy Caucasians were enrolled as donors. A universal primer site was incorporated via template switching, and the cDNA contained unique molecular identifiers. Using its own MiXCR run on the 5' RACE reads, TCRdb lists one record per CDR3 protein. The sample contains 450,000 or so distinct CDR3 sequences, 14% of which appear only once. CDR3 length: 15 amino acids. CDR1 and CDR2 from the germline V gene are LGHNA and YSLEER. Trimming removed 0 bases from V and 9 bases from J, with 15 bases in between. The data derive from a study of identical twins. These records were also assigned to another study, of yellow fever vaccine responses in identical twins.

The specimen sequenced was CD4+ T cells sorted from blood. The origin of this receptor is a woman aged 18-29 years in good health. The chain links TRBV4-3 to TRBJ2-1; D is possibly TRBD2 (6 bases). CDR3 amino acids: CASSQEILRESEQFF. The CDR3 DNA follows: TGCGCCAGCAGCCAAGAAATCTTACGGGAGAGTGAGCAGTTCTTC.